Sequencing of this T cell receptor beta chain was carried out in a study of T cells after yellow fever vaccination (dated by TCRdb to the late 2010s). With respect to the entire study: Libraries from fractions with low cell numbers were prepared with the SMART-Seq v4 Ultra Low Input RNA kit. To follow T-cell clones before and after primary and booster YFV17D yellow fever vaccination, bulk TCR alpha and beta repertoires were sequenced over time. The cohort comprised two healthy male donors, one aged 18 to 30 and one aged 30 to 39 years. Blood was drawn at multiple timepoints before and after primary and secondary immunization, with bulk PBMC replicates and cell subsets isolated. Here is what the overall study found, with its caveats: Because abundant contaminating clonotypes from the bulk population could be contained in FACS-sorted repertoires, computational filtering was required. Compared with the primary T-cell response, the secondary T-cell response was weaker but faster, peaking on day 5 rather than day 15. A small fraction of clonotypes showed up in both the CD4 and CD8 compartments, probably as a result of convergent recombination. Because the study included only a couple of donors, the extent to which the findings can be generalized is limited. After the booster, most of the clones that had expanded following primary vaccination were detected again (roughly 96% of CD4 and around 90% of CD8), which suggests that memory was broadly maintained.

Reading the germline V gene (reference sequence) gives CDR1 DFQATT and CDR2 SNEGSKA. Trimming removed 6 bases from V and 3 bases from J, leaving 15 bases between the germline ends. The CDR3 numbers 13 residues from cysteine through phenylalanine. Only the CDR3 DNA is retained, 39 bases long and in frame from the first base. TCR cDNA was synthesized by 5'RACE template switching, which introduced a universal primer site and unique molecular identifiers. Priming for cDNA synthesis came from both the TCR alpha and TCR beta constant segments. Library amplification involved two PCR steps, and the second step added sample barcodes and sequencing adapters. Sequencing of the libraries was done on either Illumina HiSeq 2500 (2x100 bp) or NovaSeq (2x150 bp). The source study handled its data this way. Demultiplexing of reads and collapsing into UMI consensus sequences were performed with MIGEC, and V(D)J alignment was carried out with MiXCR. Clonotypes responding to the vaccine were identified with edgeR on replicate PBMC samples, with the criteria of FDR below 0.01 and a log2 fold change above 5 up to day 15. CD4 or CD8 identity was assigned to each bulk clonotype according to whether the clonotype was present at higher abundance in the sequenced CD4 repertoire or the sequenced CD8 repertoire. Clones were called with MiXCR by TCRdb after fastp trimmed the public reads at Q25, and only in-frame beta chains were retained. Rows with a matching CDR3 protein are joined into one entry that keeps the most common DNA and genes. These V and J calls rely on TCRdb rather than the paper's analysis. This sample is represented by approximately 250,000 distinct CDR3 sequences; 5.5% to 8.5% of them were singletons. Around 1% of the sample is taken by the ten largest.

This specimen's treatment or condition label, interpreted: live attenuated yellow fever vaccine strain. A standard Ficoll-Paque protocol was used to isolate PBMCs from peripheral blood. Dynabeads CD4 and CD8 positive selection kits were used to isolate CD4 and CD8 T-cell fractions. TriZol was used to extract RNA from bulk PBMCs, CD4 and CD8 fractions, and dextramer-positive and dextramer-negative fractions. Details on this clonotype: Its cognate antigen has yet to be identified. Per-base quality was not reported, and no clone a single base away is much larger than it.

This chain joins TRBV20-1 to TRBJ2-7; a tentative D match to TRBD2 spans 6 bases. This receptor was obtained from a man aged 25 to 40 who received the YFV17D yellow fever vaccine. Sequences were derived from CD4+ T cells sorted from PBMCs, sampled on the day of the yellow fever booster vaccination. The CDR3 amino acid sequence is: CSATEGPLYEQYF. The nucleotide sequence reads TGCAGTGCCACGGAGGGGCCTCTCTACGAGCAGTACTTC.